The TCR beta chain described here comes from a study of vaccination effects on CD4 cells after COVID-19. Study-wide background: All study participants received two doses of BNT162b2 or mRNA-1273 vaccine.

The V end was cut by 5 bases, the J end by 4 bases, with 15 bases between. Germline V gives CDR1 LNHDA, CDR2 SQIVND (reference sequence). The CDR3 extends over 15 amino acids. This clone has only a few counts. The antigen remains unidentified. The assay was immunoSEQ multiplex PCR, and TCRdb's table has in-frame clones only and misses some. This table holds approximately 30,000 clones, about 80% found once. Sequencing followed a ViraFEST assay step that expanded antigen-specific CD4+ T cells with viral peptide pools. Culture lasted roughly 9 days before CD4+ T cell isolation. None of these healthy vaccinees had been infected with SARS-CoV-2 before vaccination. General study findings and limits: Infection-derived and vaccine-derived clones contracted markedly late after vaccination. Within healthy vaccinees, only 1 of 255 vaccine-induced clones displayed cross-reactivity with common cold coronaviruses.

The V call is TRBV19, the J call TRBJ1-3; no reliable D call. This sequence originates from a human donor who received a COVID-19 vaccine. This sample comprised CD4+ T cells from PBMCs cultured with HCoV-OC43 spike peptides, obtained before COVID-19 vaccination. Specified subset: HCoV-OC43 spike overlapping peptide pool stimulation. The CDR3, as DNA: TGTGCCAGTAGTCCGCTACCGGTAGCCGGAAACACCATATATTTT. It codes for CASSPLPVAGNTIYF.